The present TCR beta chain was sequenced within a study of post-analysis software for immune sequencing data. Study-wide results and caveats: A handful of TRBV segments were significantly more frequent in patients than in controls. TRBV5-6, TRBV5-1 and TRBV20-1 were among these segments. Strong co-clustering by F measure linked samples that shared a preparation batch.

Remarks on this clonotype: Its specificity is unknown.

The TCR beta cDNA libraries contained unique molecular identifiers. Researchers reported approximately 480,000 cDNA molecules coming from approximately 1 to 10 million T cells. TCRdb processed the PCR reads anew with MiXCR; each CDR3 protein has one entry. Counted here are about 620,000 distinct CDR3 sequences, 44% occurring once; the ten biggest clones make up approximately 1.7%. The germline CDR1 and CDR2 sequences are DFQATT and SNEGSKA (reference sequence). This CDR3 spans 15 amino acids. V was pared by 5 bases and J by 4 bases, with 18 bases between. This chain links TRBV20-1 with TRBJ2-1; D perhaps matches TRBD2 (5 bases). The specimen sequenced was blood. The TCR was taken from a girl between 10 and 17 years old with multiple sclerosis. CDR3: CSAPPRLGGYNEQFF. The CDR3 DNA reads TGCAGTGCTCCCCCTCGGTTGGGCGGGTACAATGAGCAGTTCTTC.